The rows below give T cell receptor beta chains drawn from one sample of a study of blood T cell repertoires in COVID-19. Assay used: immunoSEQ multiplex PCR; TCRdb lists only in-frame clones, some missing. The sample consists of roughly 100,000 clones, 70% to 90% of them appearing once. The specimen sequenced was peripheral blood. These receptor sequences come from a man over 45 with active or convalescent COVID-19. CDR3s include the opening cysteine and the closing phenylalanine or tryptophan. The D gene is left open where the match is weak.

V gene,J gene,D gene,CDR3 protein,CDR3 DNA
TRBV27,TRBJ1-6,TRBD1,CASTRTGGNSPLHF,TGTGCCAGCACCCGGACAGGGGGCAATTCACCCCTCCACTTT
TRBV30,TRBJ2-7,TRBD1,CAWNTGQGRYEQYF,TGTGCCTGGAATACTGGACAGGGGCGGTACGAGCAGTACTTC
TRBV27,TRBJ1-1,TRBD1,CASSSIRGTARSTEAFF,TGTGCCAGCAGTTCTATACGAGGGACAGCTCGGAGCACTGAAGCTTTCTTT
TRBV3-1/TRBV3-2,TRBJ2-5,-,CASSQAQERETQYF,TGTGCCAGCAGCCAAGCACAGGAGAGGGAGACCCAGTACTTC
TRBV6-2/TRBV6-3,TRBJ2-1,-,CASSPSRGRNNEQFF,TGTGCCAGCAGTCCGAGTCGGGGGAGGAACAATGAGCAGTTCTTC
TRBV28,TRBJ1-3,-,CASREGGNTIYF,TGTGCCAGCAGGGAGGGGGGAAACACCATATATTTT
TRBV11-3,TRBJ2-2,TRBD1,CASSPDRAPNTGELFF,TGTGCCAGCAGCCCAGACAGGGCCCCGAACACCGGGGAGCTGTTTTTT
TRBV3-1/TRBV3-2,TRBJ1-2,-,CASRDGGGYTF,TGTGCCAGCAGGGACGGGGGTGGCTACACCTTC
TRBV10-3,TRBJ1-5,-,CAISESGGKDSNQPQHF,TGTGCCATCAGTGAGTCGGGGGGGAAAGATAGCAATCAGCCCCAGCATTTT
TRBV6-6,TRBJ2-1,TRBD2,CASSPPGGSYNEQFF,TGTGCCAGCAGCCCCCCGGGGGGCTCCTACAATGAGCAGTTCTTC